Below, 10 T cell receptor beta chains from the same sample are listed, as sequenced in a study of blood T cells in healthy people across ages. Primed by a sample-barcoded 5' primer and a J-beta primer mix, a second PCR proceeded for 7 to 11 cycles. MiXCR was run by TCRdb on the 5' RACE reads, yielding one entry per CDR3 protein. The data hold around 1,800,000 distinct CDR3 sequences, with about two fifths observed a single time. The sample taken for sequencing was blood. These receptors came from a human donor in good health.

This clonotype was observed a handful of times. The CDR3 region is CASSYPLRRGLDHEQYF. CDR3 DNA sequence: TGTGCCAGCAGTTACCCCCTCCGGAGGGGACTTGATCACGAGCAGTACTTC. This sequence joins TRBV6-2 or TRBV6-3 and TRBJ2-7, with D possibly TRBD2 on 6 matching bases. CDR1 and CDR2 from the germline V gene are MNHEY and SVGEGT. Trimming took off 2 bases at V and 5 bases at J, with 22 bases between the two ends. The CDR3 runs to 17 residues.

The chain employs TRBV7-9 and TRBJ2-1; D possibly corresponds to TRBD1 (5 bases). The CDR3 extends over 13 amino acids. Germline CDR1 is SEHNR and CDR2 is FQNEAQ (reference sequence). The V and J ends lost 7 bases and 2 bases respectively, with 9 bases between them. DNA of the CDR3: TGTGCCAGCATAGGGGCTCCCTACAATGAGCAGTTCTTC. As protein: CASIGAPYNEQFF.

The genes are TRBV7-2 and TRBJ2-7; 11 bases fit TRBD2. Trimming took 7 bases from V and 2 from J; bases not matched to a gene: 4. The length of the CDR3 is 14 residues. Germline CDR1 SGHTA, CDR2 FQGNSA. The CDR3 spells CASNLAGGTYEQYF. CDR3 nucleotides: TGTGCCAGCAATCTAGCGGGGGGAACCTACGAGCAGTACTTC.

The CDR3 region is CASKTRGGTYNEQFF. The CDR3 DNA is TGTGCCAGCAAAACGCGGGGAGGTACCTACAATGAGCAGTTCTTC. The gene calls are TRBV27 and TRBJ2-1; TRBD2 might be the D (6 bases). Trimming pared 7 bases from V and 2 bases from J, leaving 15 bases between. This CDR3 spans 15 amino acids. Looked up from germline, CDR1 is MNHEY and CDR2 is SMNVEV (reference sequence).

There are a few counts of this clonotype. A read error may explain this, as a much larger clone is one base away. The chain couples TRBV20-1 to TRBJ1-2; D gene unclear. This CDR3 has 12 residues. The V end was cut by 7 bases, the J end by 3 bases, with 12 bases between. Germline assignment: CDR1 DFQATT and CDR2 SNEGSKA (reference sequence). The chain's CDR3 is CSGRITDYGYTF. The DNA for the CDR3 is TGCAGTGGTAGGATTACCGACTATGGCTACACCTTC.

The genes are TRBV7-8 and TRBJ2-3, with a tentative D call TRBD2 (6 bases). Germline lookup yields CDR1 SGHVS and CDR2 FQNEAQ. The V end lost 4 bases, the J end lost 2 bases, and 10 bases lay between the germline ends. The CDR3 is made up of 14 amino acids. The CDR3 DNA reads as TGTGCCAGCAGCTCTCGGACTAACACAGATACGCAGTATTTT. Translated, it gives CASSSRTNTDTQYF.

For the CDR3, the DNA is TGTGCCATCAGTGAATCGGCTAGCCTGGAGACCCAGTACTTC. It is translated as CAISESASLETQYF. The chain couples TRBV10-3 to TRBJ2-7, with D possibly being TRBD2 (5 bases). TRBJ2-5 explains the end of the DNA better; the J call may be wrong. This CDR3 is built from 14 residues. The germline V gene encodes CDR1 ENHRY and CDR2 SYGVKD.

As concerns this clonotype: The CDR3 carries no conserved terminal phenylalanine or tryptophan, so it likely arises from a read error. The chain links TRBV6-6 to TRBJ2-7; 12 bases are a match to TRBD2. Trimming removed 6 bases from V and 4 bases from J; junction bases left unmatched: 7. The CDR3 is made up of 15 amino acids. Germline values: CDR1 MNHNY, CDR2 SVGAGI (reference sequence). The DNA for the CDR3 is TGTGCCAGCAGCTCCCAGACTAGCGGGGGTTACGAGCAGTACTAC. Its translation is CASSSQTSGGYEQYY.

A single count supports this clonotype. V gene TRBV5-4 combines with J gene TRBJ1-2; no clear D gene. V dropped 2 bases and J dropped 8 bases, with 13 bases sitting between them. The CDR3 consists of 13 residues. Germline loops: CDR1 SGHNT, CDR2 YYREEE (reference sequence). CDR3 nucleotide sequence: TGTGCCAGCAGCTTTGAGTATACGGTGGGCTACACCTTC. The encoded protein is CASSFEYTVGYTF. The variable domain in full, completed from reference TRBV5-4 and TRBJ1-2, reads ETGVTQSPTHLIKTRGQQVTLRCSSQSGHNTVSWYQQALGQGPQFIFQYYREEENGRGNFPPRFSGLQFPNYSSELNVNALELDDSALYLCASSFEYTVGYTFGSGTRLTVV.

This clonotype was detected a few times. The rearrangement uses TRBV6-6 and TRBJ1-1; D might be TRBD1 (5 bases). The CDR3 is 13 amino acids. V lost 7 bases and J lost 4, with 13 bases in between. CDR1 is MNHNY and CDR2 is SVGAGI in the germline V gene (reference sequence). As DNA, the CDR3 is TGTGCCAGCACCCCGGAGACAGTCACTGAAGCTTTCTTT. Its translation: CASTPETVTEAFF.